This passage covers 15 T cell receptor beta chains from one sample sequenced in a study of cytomegalovirus exposure and HLA in healthy donors. Sequencing used immunoSEQ multiplex PCR; TCRdb keeps in-frame clones, though not all of them. The table lists around 170,000 clones, around 85% of them singletons. Material: PBMCs. The receptor source for this set is a man in his late teens or twenties in good health and CMV-seropositive.

This clone was detected a few times. The chain recombines TRBV5-4 with TRBJ1-2, with a possible D match to TRBD1 (5 bases). V lost 0 bases to trimming and J lost 2 bases, with 8 bases between them. There are 14 residues in the CDR3. The germline V gene encodes CDR1 SGHNT and CDR2 YYREEE (reference sequence). The CDR3 loop reads CASSLDRRNYGYTF. The DNA of the CDR3 is TGTGCCAGCAGCTTGGACAGGAGAAACTATGGCTACACCTTC.

V is TRBV5-4 and J is TRBJ2-1, with 8 bases identical to TRBD2. Trimming removed 3 bases from V and 8 bases from J; junction bases left unmatched: 10. This CDR3 has 15 residues. Germline CDR1 is SGHNT and CDR2 is YYREEE (reference sequence). For the CDR3, the DNA is TGTGCCAGCAGCTCGGCGGCGGGAGGAGCGTATGAGCAGTTCTTC. It translates to CASSSAAGGAYEQFF.

This sequence joins TRBV4-1 and TRBJ1-2; D remains ambiguous. The V and J ends lost 0 bases and 4 bases respectively, with 15 bases between them. CDR1 MGHRA and CDR2 YSYEKL come from the germline V gene. There are 16 residues in the CDR3. The CDR3 nucleotides read TGCGCCAGCAGCCAAGATCCCCCGGGAAACCTCTATGGCTACACCTTC. Encoded protein: CASSQDPPGNLYGYTF.

This clone was counted once. The chain carries TRBV14 and TRBJ2-2; 8 nucleotides match TRBD1. The CDR3 runs to 16 residues. Per germline, CDR1 SGHDN and CDR2 FVKESK. V lost 2 bases, J lost 6 bases, and 8 bases stayed unmatched. CDR3 region: CASSQNHRGSAGELFF. The CDR3 DNA follows: TGTGCCAGCAGCCAAAACCACAGGGGGTCAGCCGGGGAGCTGTTTTTT.

This clone has just one count. The V and J genes are TRBV19 and TRBJ2-2; maybe TRBD1 (5 bases). The CDR3 covers 15 residues. Germline V gene data show CDR1 as LNHDA and CDR2 as SQIVND (reference sequence). V was pared by 3 bases and J by 6 bases, with 14 bases between. In DNA form, the CDR3 reads TGTGCCAGTAGTATTTGGGGCAGGGATGCCGGGGAGCTGTTTTTT. Its translation: CASSIWGRDAGELFF.

The V gene is TRBV27, the J gene TRBJ2-3, with D possibly TRBD2 on 5 matching bases. From germline, CDR1 is MNHEY and CDR2 SMNVEV (reference sequence). The V end lost 0 bases, the J end lost 2 bases, and 9 bases lay between the germline ends. CDR3 length: 15 residues. CDR3 residues: CASSLSSGHTDTQYF. CDR3 DNA sequence: TGTGCCAGCAGTTTATCAAGCGGTCACACAGATACGCAGTATTTT.

This sequence joins TRBV15 and TRBJ1-1; 7 bases agree with TRBD1. The CDR3 has 15 amino acids. CDR1 and CDR2 from the germline V gene are LNHNV and YYDKDF (reference sequence). J was trimmed by 0 bases and V by 3 bases; bases with no gene match: 4. CDR3 loop: CATSRGTVMNTEAFF. The CDR3 nucleotides are TGTGCCACCAGCAGGGGGACAGTCATGAACACTGAAGCTTTCTTT.

This chain connects TRBV19 to TRBJ2-1; D perhaps matches TRBD1 (6 bases). The V gene's germline CDR1 is LNHDA and CDR2 SQIVND (reference sequence). Trimming cost V 10 bases and J 6 bases, with 10 bases left between them. This CDR3 is 11 amino acids long. The CDR3 is CATTGLNEQFF. In nucleotides, the CDR3 is TGTGCCACTACAGGGCTCAATGAGCAGTTCTTC.

The rearrangement links TRBV7-9 to TRBJ2-1; 9 bases are a match to TRBD2. The V and J ends lost 2 bases and 8 bases, in that order; junction bases with no gene match: 10. Germline V gene lookup returns CDR1 SEHNR and CDR2 FQNEAQ (reference sequence). This CDR3 region has 16 residues. CDR3 region: CASSLSGGRARDEQFF. CDR3 nucleotide sequence: TGTGCCAGCAGCTTATCTGGCGGGAGGGCACGGGATGAGCAGTTCTTC.

There are a few counts of this clone. The V call is TRBV11-2, the J call TRBJ2-7, with a weak D call TRBD2 (6 bases). The CDR3 contains 14 residues. CDR1 and CDR2 (germline): SGHAT, FQNNGV. Between the trimmed V and J ends, which lost 2 bases and 2 bases, there was a span of 10 bases. CDR3: CASSLSSDAYEQYF. CDR3 in DNA: TGTGCCAGCAGCTTATCTAGCGATGCCTACGAGCAGTACTTC.

The chain is built from TRBV29-1 and TRBJ2-7; D is uncertain. Germline V gene sequence: CDR1 SQVTM, CDR2 ANQGSEA. V was pared by 4 bases and J by 3 bases, with 10 bases between. This CDR3 is 12 amino acids long. The CDR3 loop is CSVGVPGYEQYF. The CDR3, as DNA: TGCAGCGTTGGAGTCCCGGGCTACGAGCAGTACTTC.

The CDR3 reads CASSPPGAPGNTIYF. The CDR3, as DNA: TGTGCCAGCTCACCACCGGGGGCGCCTGGAAACACCATATATTTT. The chain is built from TRBV18 and TRBJ1-3, with D maybe TRBD1 (6 bases). Germline loops: CDR1 KGHSH, CDR2 LQKENI. The CDR3 contains 15 residues. Trimming cost V 0 bases and J 2 bases, with 8 bases left between them.

This clone was seen only a few times. CDR3 nucleotides: TGTGCCAGCAGCTTCACGGGGGGCTCTGGAAACACCATATATTTT. Translating it yields CASSFTGGSGNTIYF. The J gene is TRBJ1-3, the V gene TRBV7-2, with D maybe TRBD1 (5 bases). The length of the CDR3 is 15 residues. The germline V and J ends were trimmed by 3 bases and 0 bases, with 9 bases remaining between them. Germline assignment: CDR1 SGHTA and CDR2 FQGNSA.

V is TRBV28 and J is TRBJ1-2, with 8 bases fitting TRBD1. The CDR3 is made up of 14 amino acids. After removal of 5 bases from V and 8 bases from J, the junction contained 10 bases not matched to a gene. Germline V lookup: CDR1 MDHEN, CDR2 SYDVKM. The CDR3 here is CASSLTRGPIGYTF. The CDR3 DNA is TGTGCCAGCAGTCTCACCAGGGGGCCAATCGGCTACACCTTC.

This chain links TRBV19 with TRBJ1-1; weak D call: TRBD1 (5 bases). With 3 bases removed from V and 3 bases from J, the gap between germline ends came to 17 bases. Germline CDR1 LNHDA, CDR2 SQIVND (reference sequence). The CDR3 contains 16 residues. CDR3 sequence: CASSIGTGGADTEAFF. CDR3 DNA: TGTGCCAGTAGTATCGGGACCGGGGGAGCGGACACTGAAGCTTTCTTT.